This T cell receptor beta chain stems from a study of T cells in Graves' hyperthyroidism and ophthalmopathy. The CDR3 runs to 17 residues. V gave up 5 bases and J gave up 1 base; unmatched junction bases: 11. Amplified regions were TCR beta CDR3 sequences from RNA transcripts. The TCR CDR3 was amplified in a first-round RT-PCR using the HTBI primer set. TCRdb reprocessed the multiplex PCR reads via MiXCR and lists one record per CDR3 protein. The table shows fewer than 850,000 distinct CDR3 sequences, with approximately 15% occurring only once. This TCR came from a man aged 50 to 60 with Graves' hyperthyroidism. The chain uses TRBV12-3 or TRBV12-4 and TRBJ2-1; 7 positions agree with TRBD2. Sequenced sample: blood. The CDR3, as DNA: TGTGCCAGCAGTCCCCCTAGAGGGAGGGCTTCCTACAATGAGCAGTTCTTC. It is translated as CASSPPRGRASYNEQFF.